This TCR beta chain was sequenced in a study of T-cell memory formation after mild COVID-19. Constant-segment primers and 5'RACE yielded cDNA libraries for TCR alpha and TCR beta, each carrying sample barcodes and UMIs. TCRdb reprocessed the 5' RACE reads via MiXCR and lists one record per CDR3 protein. Here the sample spans a few hundred thousand distinct CDR3 sequences, about 16% being singletons. Remarks on this clonotype: Its target is not known.

General study findings and limits: Contracting clones from day 15 to 85 showed balanced CD4/CD8; later expanders favored CD4+.

The sequencing input was PBMCs or a T cell subset sorted from them (not recorded which). This receptor was obtained from a man between 18 and 29 years old who had mild COVID-19 (a few samples of this study predate the infection). Cell type and time point are not known.

The CDR3 DNA sequence: TGTGCCATCAGGTACGCCGGGGAGCTGTTTTTT. Its translation: CAIRYAGELFF. The chain employs TRBV10-3 and TRBJ2-2; no firm D call. The CDR3 runs to 11 residues. The germline V gene has CDR1 ENHRY and CDR2 SYGVKD. V gave up 6 bases and J gave up 6 bases, with 5 bases separating them.